Here is one T cell receptor (beta chain) with its context. This clonotype was seen ten or more times. It lacks a known antigen. Nothing much larger sits one base from this clone, and base qualities are not available. V drops 8 bases and J drops 5 bases, leaving 13 bases in between. From the cysteine through the phenylalanine, the CDR3 covers 12 amino acids. Just CDR3 DNA is preserved here, 36 bases in frame from base 1. CDR1 and CDR2 are read off the germline V gene as MDHEN and SYDVKM. Amplification of TCR beta CDR3 regions was carried out from RNA transcripts. The TCR CDR3 was subjected to a first round of RT-PCR using the HTBI primer set and the Qiagen OneStep RT-PCR kit. Libraries were constructed in a second round of multiplex PCR, after which size selection and purification were performed. Libraries were sequenced paired-end with 100 bp reads on an Illumina HiSeq2000. As for how the authors treated the data: SOAPnuke was used to process the raw data, throwing out any read that contained adapters or uncalled bases, had a mean Phred below 15, or lacked an exact constant-primer or identifier match. High-quality paired reads were merged with COPE v1.2.5, and unique nucleotide sequences were defined as clonotypes. MiTCR v1.1 was used to align clonotypes to the IMGT TRBV, TRBD and TRBJ reference segments. The analysis included only V-J combinations with a frequency above 0.0001, which together covered about 99% of the repertoires. The TCS score was defined as F50 (clonal expansion) divided by E x V (chaos), with BLOSUM62-based TCRdist calculated between CDR3 peptides within each V-J. Welch's t-statistics and random forest reduced 500 to 550 V-J features to some 14, which were used in a naive Bayes classifier (R e1071). The public reads were quality trimmed at Q25 with fastp and then assembled into clones with MiXCR by TCRdb, keeping productive beta chains. Every distinct CDR3 protein forms one entry, paired with its most common genes and DNA. For this entry, the V and J calls and clone size follow TCRdb and not the study's own pipeline. Across this sample there are some 500,000 distinct CDR3 sequences, with roughly a quarter seen only once. The ten largest make up 10% to 12% of the sample.

This sample is drawn from a study of T cells in Graves' hyperthyroidism and ophthalmopathy (dated by TCRdb to about 2019). General notes on the study: Peripheral blood was collected at initial diagnosis, before any treatment. The 75 to 100 discovery patients were randomly divided into training and test sets at a 7:3 ratio. The paper reports TCR Vbeta CDR3 sequencing of 130 to 150 peripheral blood samples: under 45 ophthalmopathy, roughly 74 hyperthyroidism and around 17 progressor patients. Once sampling was done, hyperthyroidism patients were given methimazole at a starting dose of 30 mg daily, whereas ophthalmopathy patients were given high-dose intravenous methylprednisolone. Whether ophthalmopathy could be predicted prospectively was tested in an independent validation cohort made up of some 20 hyperthyroidism patients plus 17 patients who later progressed to ophthalmopathy. To identify TCR V-J signatures that set the groups apart, the researchers used a discovery cohort of 100 patients, made up of approximately 43 with Graves' ophthalmopathy and around 58 with stable Graves' hyperthyroidism. Thyroid tissue and blood T-cell repertoires from roughly 6 Graves' hyperthyroidism patients were also compared in the study.

On the study overall, not on this receptor specifically: In validation, progression to ophthalmopathy was predicted by the model with nearly 71% sensitivity and around 76% specificity, a median of approximately 6.5 months before onset. No statistical method was used to set the sample size in advance, and investigators knew the group allocation. Blood samples also contained most of the expanded thyroid clonotypes (frequency above 0.001), which suggests that blood repertoires may reflect thyroid immune responses. Ophthalmopathy was separated from stable hyperthyroidism by a 13 V-J signature model, with around 90% sensitivity and around 81% specificity obtained in cross-validation and 80%/75% obtained in testing.

Moderately to severely active disease, a Clinical Activity Score of at least 3, a NOSPECS grade of at least 4, and a duration under 3 months were present in ophthalmopathy patients. Exclusion was applied to patients with uncontrolled infections, other autoimmune diseases, pregnancy or lactation. Clinical symptoms, serum thyroxine and TRAb, thyroid ultrasound, and orbital computed tomography formed the basis for the diagnoses. PBMCs were isolated from about 9 ml of fresh peripheral blood by Ficoll-Paque density gradient centrifugation. Total RNA was extracted with Trizol reagent, and quality was checked on an Agilent 2100 Bioanalyzer.

This receptor was obtained from a woman in her 30s with Graves' ophthalmopathy. This chain joins TRBV28 to TRBJ2-7, with the D gene not clear enough to name. The material sequenced was blood. The DNA sequence is given as TGTGCCAGCTCTACCTCAATACACGAGCAGTACTTC. Translation gives CASSTSIHEQYF.